The 5 T cell receptor beta chains presented below share a single source sample, sequenced in a study of beta chain features in type 1 diabetes. The isolated RNA, all of it, was reverse transcribed, so expressed TCRB transcripts were what got sequenced. The assay was immunoSEQ multiplex PCR, and TCRdb's table has in-frame clones only and misses some. The table has 400,000 to 450,000 clones, roughly 14% seen once. The sample was naive CD4+ T cells from blood. The receptors derive from a man aged 30 to 39 in good health.

With regard to this clone: This sample includes further DNA sequences coding for the same CDR3. The rearrangement joins TRBV6-5 to TRBJ2-7; perhaps TRBD1 as D (5 bases). Germline V gene lookup returns CDR1 MNHEY and CDR2 SVGAGI. Trimming pared 5 bases from V and 2 bases from J, leaving 10 bases between. The CDR3 runs to 13 residues. The CDR3 region is CASSRQGTYEQYV. DNA for the CDR3: TGTGCCAGCAGTCGGCAGGGTACCTACGAGCAGTACGTC.

The chain is built from TRBV9 and TRBJ1-6; D not resolved. Germline CDR1 is SGDLS and CDR2 is YYNGEE. The CDR3 has 16 residues. The V end was cut by 0 bases, the J end by 10 bases, with 17 bases between. CDR3: CASSVEPDPMGSPLHF. CDR3 nucleotide sequence: TGTGCCAGCAGCGTAGAGCCGGACCCTATGGGATCACCCCTCCACTTT.

Concerning this clone itself: The sample contains more than one DNA sequence encoding this CDR3. Written as DNA, the CDR3 is TGCGCCAGCAGCTTTTCCACAGATACGCAGTATTTT. This gives the protein CASSFSTDTQYF. The rearrangement uses TRBV5-1 and TRBJ2-3; D is undetermined. Germline CDR1 reads SGHRS; CDR2 reads YFSETQ. CDR3 size: 12 residues. The germline V and J ends were trimmed by 2 bases and 2 bases, with 3 bases remaining between them. Variable domain in full (rest from reference TRBV5-1 and TRBJ2-3): KAGVTQTPRYLIKTRGQQVTLSCSPISGHRSVSWYQQTPGQGLQFLFEYFSETQRNKGNFPGRFSGRQFSNSRSEMNVSTLELGDSALYLCASSFSTDTQYFGPGTRLTVL.

The CDR3 sequence is CASSLAVGHYGYTF. CDR3 bases: TGTGCCAGCAGCTTGGCGGTAGGCCACTATGGCTACACCTTC. This chain connects TRBV7-9 to TRBJ1-2, with D hard to call. V lost 3 bases to trimming and J lost 3 bases, with 11 bases between them. This CDR3 spans 14 amino acids. Germline V gives CDR1 SEHNR, CDR2 FQNEAQ (reference sequence).

The CDR3 DNA reads TGTGCCAGCAGCTTAGGCTCATTACGACAGGTGATCACAGATACGCAGTATTTT. This sequence encodes CASSLGSLRQVITDTQYF. The V and J genes are TRBV13 and TRBJ2-3; the D gene is possibly TRBD1 (6 bases). V shed 0 bases and J shed 2 bases, with 18 bases lying between them. From germline, CDR1 is PRHDT and CDR2 FYEKMQ (reference sequence). CDR3 length: 18 residues.